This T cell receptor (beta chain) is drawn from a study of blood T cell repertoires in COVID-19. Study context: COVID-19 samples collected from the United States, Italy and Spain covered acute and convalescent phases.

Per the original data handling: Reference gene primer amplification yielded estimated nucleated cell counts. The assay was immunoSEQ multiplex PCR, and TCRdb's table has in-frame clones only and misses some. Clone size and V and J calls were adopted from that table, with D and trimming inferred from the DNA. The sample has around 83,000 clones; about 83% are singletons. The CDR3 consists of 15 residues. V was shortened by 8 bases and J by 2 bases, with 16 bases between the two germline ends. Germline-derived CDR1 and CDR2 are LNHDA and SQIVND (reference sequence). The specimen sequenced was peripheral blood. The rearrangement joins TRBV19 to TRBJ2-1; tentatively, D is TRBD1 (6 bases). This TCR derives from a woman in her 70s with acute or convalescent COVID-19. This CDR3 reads CASCLGQGPYNEQFF. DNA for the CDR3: TGTGCCAGTTGCTTGGGGCAGGGGCCCTACAATGAGCAGTTCTTC.